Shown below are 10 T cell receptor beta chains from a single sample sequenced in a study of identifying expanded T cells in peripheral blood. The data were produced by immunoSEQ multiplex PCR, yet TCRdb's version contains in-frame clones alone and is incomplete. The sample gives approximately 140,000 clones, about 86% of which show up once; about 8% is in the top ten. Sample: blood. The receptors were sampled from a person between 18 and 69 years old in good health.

CDR3 region: CAISEGLNTEAFF. In DNA, the CDR3 is TGTGCCATCAGTGAGGGCCTGAACACTGAAGCTTTCTTT. The chain recombines TRBV10-3 with TRBJ1-1; D gene uncertain. The CDR3 runs to 13 residues. Per the germline V gene, CDR1 is ENHRY and CDR2 is SYGVKD. Trimming left V 2 bases short and J 0 bases short, with 4 bases between.

In DNA, the CDR3 is TGTGCCAGCAGCCAGGGACTAGCGGGGGCGAACACCGGGGAGCTGTTTTTT. Translating gives CASSQGLAGANTGELFF. J is TRBJ2-2 and V is TRBV4-2, with 14 positions matching TRBD2. With 3 bases clipped from V and 0 bases from J, the junction kept 0 bases outside the gene matches. Per germline, CDR1 LGHNA and CDR2 YNFKEQ. CDR3 length equals 17 residues.

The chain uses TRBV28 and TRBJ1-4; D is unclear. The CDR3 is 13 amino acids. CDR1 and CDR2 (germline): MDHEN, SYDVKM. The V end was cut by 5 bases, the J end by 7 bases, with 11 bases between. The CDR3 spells CASSPMTREKLFF. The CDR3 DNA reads TGTGCCAGCAGTCCAATGACTCGTGAAAAACTGTTTTTT. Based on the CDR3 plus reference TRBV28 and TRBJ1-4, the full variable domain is DVKVTQSSRYLVKRTGEKVFLECVQDMDHENMFWYRQDPGLGLRLIYFSYDVKMKEKGDIPEGYSVSREKKERFSLILESASTNQTSMYLCASSPMTREKLFFGSGTQLSVL.

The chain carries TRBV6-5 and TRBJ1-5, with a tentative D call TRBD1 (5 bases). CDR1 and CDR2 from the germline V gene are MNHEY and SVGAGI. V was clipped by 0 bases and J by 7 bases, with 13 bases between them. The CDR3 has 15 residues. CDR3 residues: CASSYSSREGQPQHF. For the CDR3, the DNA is TGTGCCAGCAGTTACTCGTCCAGGGAGGGGCAGCCCCAGCATTTT.

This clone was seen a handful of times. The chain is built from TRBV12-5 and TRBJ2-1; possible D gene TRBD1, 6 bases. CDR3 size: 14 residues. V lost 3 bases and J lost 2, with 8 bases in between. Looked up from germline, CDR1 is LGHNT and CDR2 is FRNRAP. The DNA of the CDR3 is TGTGCTAGTGGTTTACAGGGCACCTACAATGAGCAGTTCTTC. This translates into CASGLQGTYNEQFF. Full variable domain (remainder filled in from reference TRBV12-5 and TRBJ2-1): DARVTQTPRHKVTEMGQEVTMRCQPILGHNTVFWYRQTMMQGLELLAYFRNRAPLDDSGMPKDRFSAEMPDATLATLKIQPSEPRDSAVYFCASGLQGTYNEQFFGPGTRLTVL.

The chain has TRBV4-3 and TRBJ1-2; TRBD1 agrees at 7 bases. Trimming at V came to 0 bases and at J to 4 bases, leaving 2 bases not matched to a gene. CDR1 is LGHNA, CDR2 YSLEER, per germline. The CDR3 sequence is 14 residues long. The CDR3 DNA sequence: TGCGCCAGCAGCCAAGAAGACAGGGCCTATGGCTACACCTTC. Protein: CASSQEDRAYGYTF.

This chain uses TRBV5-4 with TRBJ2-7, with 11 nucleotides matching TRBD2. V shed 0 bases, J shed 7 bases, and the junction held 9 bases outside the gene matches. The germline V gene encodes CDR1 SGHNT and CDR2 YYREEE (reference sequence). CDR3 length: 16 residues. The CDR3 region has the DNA TGTGCCAGCAGCTTGGCCTCGGGACTAGCGGCAGGGGAGCAGTACTTC. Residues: CASSLASGLAAGEQYF.

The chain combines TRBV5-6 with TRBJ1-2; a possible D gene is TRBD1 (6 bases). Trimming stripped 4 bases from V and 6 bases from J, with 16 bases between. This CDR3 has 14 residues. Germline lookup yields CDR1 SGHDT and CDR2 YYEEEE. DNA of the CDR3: TGTGCCAGCAGCCCCCGGCGCAGGGGCGATGGCTACACCTTC. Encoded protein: CASSPRRRGDGYTF.

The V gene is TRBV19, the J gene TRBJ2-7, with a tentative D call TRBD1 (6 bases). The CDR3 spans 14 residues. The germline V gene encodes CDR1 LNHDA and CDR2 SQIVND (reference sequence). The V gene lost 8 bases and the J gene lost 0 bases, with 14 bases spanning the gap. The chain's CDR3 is CASGRGQSSYEQYF. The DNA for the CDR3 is TGTGCCAGTGGCAGGGGTCAAAGCTCCTACGAGCAGTACTTC.

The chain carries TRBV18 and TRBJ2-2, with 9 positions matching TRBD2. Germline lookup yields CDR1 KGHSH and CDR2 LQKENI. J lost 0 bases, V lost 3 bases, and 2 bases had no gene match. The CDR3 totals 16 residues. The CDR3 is CASSPVAGANTGELFF. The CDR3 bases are TGTGCCAGCTCACCGGTAGCGGGGGCGAACACCGGGGAGCTGTTTTTT.